The 27 T cell receptor beta chains listed next were all sequenced from one sample in a study of human T cells and chemical hapten exposure (dated by TCRdb to the early 2020s). Receptor libraries were prepared by RACE. Instrument on record: NextSeq 500. TCRdb reran the public reads through fastp at Q25 and MiXCR, keeping productive beta chains. Identical CDR3 protein sequences are pooled into one entry, listed with their most common genes and DNA. This sample gives nearly 350,000 distinct CDR3 sequences in total; around 7% of them show up just once. The top ten hold around 8.2% of the sample. This specimen's time point label, interpreted: patch test 1, 2 weeks after DPC sensitization. Interpreted using the paper, the treatment or condition label stands for: therapeutic diphenylcyclopropenone sensitization with weekly scalp DPC. The sample consisted of whole blood, taken in connection with sensitization to the hapten diphenylcyclopropenone (DPC). The receptor set was obtained from a woman aged 18 to 35 with alopecia areata. Some clones in this sample may be carry-over from other donors' samples.

This clonotype appeared many times. The genes are TRBV6-5 and TRBJ1-1, with D perhaps TRBD1 (5 bases). Trimming removed 0 bases at V and 7 bases at J, with 9 bases between. The germline CDR1 and CDR2 sequences are MNHEY and SVGAGI. The CDR3 runs 13 residues. The CDR3 is CASSYSGTGEAFF. The CDR3 bases are TGTGCCAGCAGTTACTCAGGGACGGGTGAAGCTTTCTTT.

The V call is TRBV27, the J call TRBJ1-1; D not certain. Looked up from germline, CDR1 is MNHEY and CDR2 is SMNVEV (reference sequence). V shed 2 bases and J shed 8 bases, with 12 bases lying between them. The CDR3 loop spans 13 amino acids. CDR3 loop: CASSLGYRREAFF. The CDR3 DNA sequence: TGTGCCAGCAGTTTAGGGTACAGACGGGAAGCTTTCTTT.

This chain links TRBV9 with TRBJ2-6; D gene unclear. V lost 4 bases and J lost 0, with 11 bases in between. This CDR3 contains 16 residues. Germline V gene lookup returns CDR1 SGDLS and CDR2 YYNGEE. The CDR3 DNA follows: TGTGCCAGCAGCATCGGACGGAGCTCTGGGGCCAACGTCCTGACTTTC. Its translation is CASSIGRSSGANVLTF.

This clonotype came up a few times. The V gene is TRBV28, the J gene TRBJ2-7; D not resolved. With 7 bases removed from V and 4 bases from J, the gap between germline ends came to 17 bases. The CDR3 consists of 14 residues. Germline lookup yields CDR1 MDHEN and CDR2 SYDVKM. The CDR3 DNA follows: TGTGCCAGCACCCGGACGCAACTCGCTTACGAGCAGTACTTC. It yields the protein CASTRTQLAYEQYF. Full variable domain (missing parts from reference TRBV28 and TRBJ2-7): DVKVTQSSRYLVKRTGEKVFLECVQDMDHENMFWYRQDPGLGLRLIYFSYDVKMKEKGDIPEGYSVSREKKERFSLILESASTNQTSMYLCASTRTQLAYEQYFGPGTRLTVT.

The V and J genes are TRBV20-1 and TRBJ1-2, with 8 bases matching TRBD1. The germline gives CDR1 DFQATT, CDR2 SNEGSKA (reference sequence). Trimming cost V 3 bases and J 8 bases; bases outside gene matches: 8. This CDR3 spans 13 amino acids. The CDR3 nucleotides are TGCAGTGCTAGGGGGACAGGCCGCAGAGGCTACACCTTC. Translating gives CSARGTGRRGYTF.

This clonotype was detected many times. The CDR3: CASSVQGKDGNEQFF. CDR3 nucleotide sequence: TGTGCCAGCAGCGTACAGGGAAAGGATGGCAATGAGCAGTTCTTC. The chain uses TRBV7-2 and TRBJ2-1, with D possibly matching TRBD1 (6 bases). There are 15 residues in the CDR3. Trimming shortened V by 5 bases and J by 6 bases, and 17 bases separated the two germline ends. Germline lookup yields CDR1 SGHTA and CDR2 FQGNSA.

The chain carries TRBV3-1 and TRBJ1-3; D is uncertain. This CDR3 has 17 amino acids. Trimming cost V 0 bases and J 2 bases, with 14 bases left between them. Germline loops: CDR1 LGHDT, CDR2 YNNKEL (reference sequence). The chain's CDR3 is CASSQDSSAYTGNTIYF. The CDR3 DNA is TGTGCCAGCAGCCAAGATTCCTCCGCTTATACTGGAAACACCATATATTTT.

V usage is TRBV5-1 and J usage is TRBJ2-7; either TRBD1 or TRBD2 may supply D (5 bases each). With 2 bases removed from V and 7 bases from J, the gap between germline ends came to 13 bases. The CDR3 has 13 residues. The germline V gene encodes CDR1 SGHRS and CDR2 YFSETQ. Here the CDR3 DNA reads TGCGCCAGCAGCTTTGACAGTCCGGGGGAGCAGTACTTC. Encoded protein: CASSFDSPGEQYF.

This clonotype has at least ten counts. The V call is TRBV5-1, the J call TRBJ2-3; D is perhaps TRBD2 (6 bases). The CDR3 spans 19 residues. V lost 0 bases to trimming and J lost 4 bases, with 24 bases between them. CDR1 and CDR2 from the germline V gene are SGHRS and YFSETQ. CDR3: CASSLVWEERPNRPDTQYF. In DNA, the CDR3 is TGCGCCAGCAGCTTGGTTTGGGAGGAACGCCCCAACCGGCCAGATACGCAGTATTTT.

Ten or more counts support this clonotype. The genes are TRBV29-1 and TRBJ2-5; 8 bases fit TRBD1. V dropped 5 bases and J dropped 5; count of bases not matched to a gene: 7. Germline V CDR1 and CDR2: SQVTM, ANQGSEA. This CDR3 is 13 amino acids long. The CDR3 here is CSVWTGLGETQYF. The CDR3, as DNA: TGCAGCGTTTGGACAGGGTTAGGGGAGACCCAGTACTTC.

This clonotype was counted at least ten times. The chain employs TRBV20-1 and TRBJ2-7; 7 bases agree with TRBD1. V lost 5 bases and J lost 2; bases outside the gene matches: 6. Germline CDR1 reads DFQATT; CDR2 reads SNEGSKA (reference sequence). The CDR3 loop spans 13 amino acids. The CDR3 sequence is CSALTGAPYEQYF. The CDR3 nucleotides are TGCAGTGCTCTTACAGGGGCCCCCTACGAGCAGTACTTC.

This clonotype was seen many times. The chain carries TRBV5-1 and TRBJ2-3; either TRBD1 or TRBD2 may fit D (6 bases each). The CDR3 extends over 16 amino acids. V was shortened by 3 bases and J by 0 bases, with 14 bases between the two germline ends. Looked up from germline, CDR1 is SGHRS and CDR2 is YFSETQ. The chain's CDR3 is CASSWGASSSTDTQYF. CDR3 coding DNA: TGCGCCAGCAGCTGGGGGGCGAGTTCTAGCACAGATACGCAGTATTTT.

V gene TRBV5-1 combines with J gene TRBJ1-2, with 7 bases that match TRBD1. The CDR3 runs to 15 residues. Per germline, CDR1 SGHRS and CDR2 YFSETQ. Germline trimming cut 4 bases from V and 6 bases from J; bases unmatched to any gene: 12. The CDR3 DNA reads as TGCGCCAGCAGCCTTATCTTCGGGACAGACCATGGCTACACCTTC. Translated, it gives CASSLIFGTDHGYTF.

The chain carries TRBV12-3 or TRBV12-4 and TRBJ2-3; D is ambiguous. CDR3 length equals 14 residues. The V and J ends lost 11 bases and 0 bases respectively, with 15 bases between them. CDR3: CASSFGYSTDTQYF. Written as DNA, the CDR3 is TGTGCCTCCTCCTTTGGATATAGCACAGATACGCAGTATTTT.

This clonotype was counted ten times or more. The chain couples TRBV29-1 to TRBJ1-1; D is unresolved. Trimming removed 2 bases from V and 5 bases from J, with 12 bases in between. Germline V CDR1 and CDR2: SQVTM, ANQGSEA. The CDR3 runs 13 residues. CDR3 amino acids: CSVELGVGTEAFF. CDR3 DNA sequence: TGCAGCGTTGAACTCGGGGTCGGGACTGAAGCTTTCTTT. Combining the CDR3 with reference TRBV29-1 and TRBJ1-1 gives the whole variable domain SAVISQKPSRDICQRGTSLTIQCQVDSQVTMMFWYRQQPGQSLTLIATANQGSEATYESGFVIDKFPISRPNLTFSTLTVSNMSPEDSSIYLCSVELGVGTEAFFGQGTRLTVV.

V gene TRBV3-1 combines with J gene TRBJ1-1; TRBD1 matches 8 bases. Trimming cost V 3 bases and J 0 bases; bases outside gene matches: 12. The CDR3 loop spans 18 amino acids. The germline V gene encodes CDR1 LGHDT and CDR2 YNNKEL (reference sequence). The CDR3: CASSQSRTGIKLNTEAFF. CDR3 DNA: TGTGCCAGCAGCCAGAGCCGGACAGGGATCAAACTGAACACTGAAGCTTTCTTT.

V and J are TRBV12-3 or TRBV12-4 and TRBJ2-1; no clear D gene. The V and J ends lost 6 bases and 9 bases respectively, with 12 bases between them. This CDR3 has 12 amino acids. The CDR3 protein is CASSPTPSEQFF. The CDR3 DNA reads as TGTGCCAGCAGCCCGACCCCTAGTGAGCAGTTCTTC.

This clonotype came up a few times. The V gene is TRBV5-4, the J gene TRBJ1-6; 12 bases fit TRBD1. Germline trimming cut 2 bases from V and 10 bases from J; bases unmatched to any gene: 4. Germline values: CDR1 SGHNT, CDR2 YYREEE (reference sequence). The CDR3 spans 15 residues. The CDR3, as DNA: TGTGCCAGCAGCTTCGGGACAGGGGGCGAATCACCCCTCCACTTT. Amino acid sequence: CASSFGTGGESPLHF. Complete variable domain (other parts from reference TRBV5-4 and TRBJ1-6): ETGVTQSPTHLIKTRGQQVTLRCSSQSGHNTVSWYQQALGQGPQFIFQYYREEENGRGNFPPRFSGLQFPNYSSELNVNALELDDSALYLCASSFGTGGESPLHFGNGTRLTVT.

This clonotype was seen at least ten times. The V call is TRBV29-1, the J call TRBJ2-7; D not certain. The CDR3 loop spans 16 amino acids. CDR1 and CDR2 from the germline V gene are SQVTM and ANQGSEA. Between the trimmed V and J ends, which lost 4 bases and 2 bases, there was a span of 21 bases. DNA of the CDR3: TGCAGCGTTGTATATTTTTACGCCCTTCCCACCTACGAGCAGTACTTC. Its protein product is CSVVYFYALPTYEQYF.

This clonotype has a handful of counts. The rearrangement links TRBV13 to TRBJ1-1; D gene unclear. The germline gives CDR1 PRHDT, CDR2 FYEKMQ (reference sequence). The CDR3 is 14 amino acids. V was shortened by 1 base and J by 7 bases, with 13 bases between the two germline ends. The CDR3 region is CASSLDQETLEAFF. DNA for the CDR3: TGTGCCAGCAGCTTAGACCAGGAGACGCTTGAAGCTTTCTTT.

This clonotype was detected many times. The V and J genes are TRBV12-3 or TRBV12-4 and TRBJ2-1, with D possibly matching TRBD1 (6 bases). The CDR3 consists of 14 residues. Trimming took 3 bases from V and 2 from J, leaving 8 bases between them. The CDR3: CASSFEGAYNEQFF. CDR3 DNA sequence: TGTGCCAGCAGTTTTGAGGGGGCCTACAATGAGCAGTTCTTC.

This clonotype showed up just a few times. The J gene is TRBJ2-1, the V gene TRBV12-3 or TRBV12-4; 7 nucleotides agree with TRBD2. V lost 0 bases, J lost 4 bases, and 9 bases stayed unmatched. The length of the CDR3 is 17 residues. The CDR3 sequence: CASSLAMTAGSYNEQFF. The CDR3 DNA follows: TGTGCCAGCAGTTTAGCGATGACAGCGGGGAGTTACAATGAGCAGTTCTTC.

This clonotype has only a few counts. This rearrangement joins TRBV6-1 to TRBJ1-4; unclear D gene. Trimming removed 4 bases from V and 0 bases from J, with 9 bases in between. Germline V gives CDR1 MNHNS, CDR2 SASEGT. The CDR3 loop spans 15 amino acids. CDR3 bases: TGTGCCAGCAGTGGGCAATTTGCAACTAATGAAAAACTGTTTTTT. This encodes CASSGQFATNEKLFF.

This clonotype came up a few times. The chain is built from TRBV27 and TRBJ1-4; D unclear. Between the trimmed V and J ends, which lost 6 bases and 2 bases, there was a span of 7 bases. Germline CDR1 MNHEY, CDR2 SMNVEV (reference sequence). This CDR3 contains 13 residues. CDR3 in amino acids: CASRSDTNEKLFF. The CDR3 DNA follows: TGTGCCAGCAGATCGGATACTAATGAAAAACTGTTTTTT.

The rearrangement links TRBV6-2 or TRBV6-3 to TRBJ2-7, with unresolved D. The CDR3 has 14 amino acids. The ends were cut back, 2 bases at V and 2 bases at J, with 10 bases in the middle. Germline V gene lookup returns CDR1 MNHEY and CDR2 SVGEGT. This CDR3 is CASSYEQSTYEQYF. The CDR3 bases are TGTGCCAGCAGTTACGAACAGTCAACCTACGAGCAGTACTTC.

This chain connects TRBV2 to TRBJ2-1; weak D call: TRBD2 (5 bases). In germline, CDR1 is SNHLY, CDR2 FYNNEI. Trimming removed 3 bases at V and 6 bases at J, with 6 bases between. The CDR3 covers 12 residues. In DNA form, the CDR3 reads TGTGCCAGCAGTGAGGAGGCCAATGAGCAGTTCTTC. Its translation: CASSEEANEQFF.

Many counts were recorded for this clonotype. V usage is TRBV24-1 and J usage is TRBJ1-1; D unresolved. CDR1 KGHDR and CDR2 SFDVKD come from the germline V gene. V lost 8 bases and J lost 3, with 6 bases in between. This CDR3 has 11 amino acids. CDR3 sequence (DNA): TGTGCCACCACCGGAGACACTGAAGCTTTCTTT. Translation gives CATTGDTEAFF.